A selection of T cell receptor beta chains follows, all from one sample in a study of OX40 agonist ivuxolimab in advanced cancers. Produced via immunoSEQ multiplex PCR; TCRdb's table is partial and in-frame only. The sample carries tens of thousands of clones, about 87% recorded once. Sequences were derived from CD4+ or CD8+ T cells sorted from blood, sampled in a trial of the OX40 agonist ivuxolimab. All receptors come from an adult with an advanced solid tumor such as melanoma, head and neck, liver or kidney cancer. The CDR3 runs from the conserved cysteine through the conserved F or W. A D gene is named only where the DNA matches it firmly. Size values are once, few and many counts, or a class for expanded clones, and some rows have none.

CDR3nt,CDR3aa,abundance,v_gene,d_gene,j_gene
TGTGCCAGCAGCTCCGCGACAGCCTCCAACTATGGCTACACCTTC,CASSSATASNYGYTF,-,TRBV7-8,-,TRBJ1-2
TGCGCCAGCAGACGTCCTACATGGGGGACGAGGTCACCCCTCCACTTT,CASRRPTWGTRSPLHF,once,TRBV23-1,-,TRBJ1-6
TGTGCCAGTAGTACCGGGACAGGGGGCACAACTGAAGCTTTCTTT,CASSTGTGGTTEAFF,-,TRBV19,TRBD1,TRBJ1-1
TGTGCCTGGAGCTTAGGGGGCGCCGAGACCCAGTACTTC,CAWSLGGAETQYF,-,TRBV30,TRBD1,TRBJ2-5
TGTGCCAGCAGCCCACGAGGGTTACAGACCACTGAAGCTTTCTTT,CASSPRGLQTTEAFF,-,TRBV9,-,TRBJ1-1
TGTGCCAGCAGCCCATTCCTCTCCTACGAGCAGTACTTC,CASSPFLSYEQYF,-,TRBV7-9,-,TRBJ2-7
TGTGCCTGGAGTCAGAGCGGGCGAGGGACGGGCTATGGCTACACCTTC,CAWSQSGRGTGYGYTF,few,TRBV30,-,TRBJ1-2
TGCAGCACAGTGGAGGTAATGGGAGCTTTCTTT,CSTVEVMGAFF,-,TRBV29-1,-,TRBJ1-1
TGTGCCAGCAGCTTCGACAGGGTGAACACTGAAGCTTTCTTT,CASSFDRVNTEAFF,-,TRBV11-2,TRBD1,TRBJ1-1
TGTGCCAGCAGTGAAGAACGGGGGACAGGGGGCGCGGGGTATGGCTACACCTTC,CASSEERGTGGAGYGYTF,-,TRBV6-1,TRBD1,TRBJ1-2